This T cell receptor beta chain was recovered during a study of blood T cell repertoires in COVID-19. Study summary: Material from acute and convalescent COVID-19 was sourced from the United States, Italy and Spain. Nucleic acid was either cDNA or gDNA, and it came from T cells, B-cell-depleted T cells, or PBMCs.

The V and J ends lost 7 bases and 7 bases, in that order; junction bases with no gene match: 10. The V gene's germline CDR1 is MGHDK and CDR2 SYGVNS. The CDR3 has 15 residues. Per the authors' pipeline: Estimation of nucleated cell counts relied on the amplification of reference gene primers. Clones were read by immunoSEQ multiplex PCR, and TCRdb kept only the in-frame ones, dropping some. V and J calls and clone size are those listed in that table; D and trimming were worked out from the DNA. The sample records about 58,000 clones, 60% to 85% being singletons. The receptor was derived from a human donor in a cohort sampled during active COVID-19. This rearrangement joins TRBV25-1 to TRBJ2-2, with TRBD2 matching 9 bases. The sample taken for sequencing was peripheral blood. In DNA, the CDR3 is TGTGCCAGCACGGGGATAGCGGGAGTTGGCGGGGAGCTGTTTTTT. It translates to CASTGIAGVGGELFF. The whole variable domain, remainder taken from reference TRBV25-1 and TRBJ2-2, is EADIYQTPRYLVIGTGKKITLECSQTMGHDKMYWYQQDPGMELHLIHYSYGVNSTEKGDLSSESTVSRIRTEHFPLTLESARPSHTSQYLCASTGIAGVGGELFFGEGSRLTVL.